These 32 T cell receptor beta chains were sequenced from one sample in a study of cytomegalovirus exposure and HLA in healthy donors (dated by TCRdb to 2017 to 2019). The library was built by means of the immunoSEQ multiplex PCR assay. A mixture of 60 forward primers for TCR Vbeta segments and 13 reverse primers for TCR Jbeta segments was used in the multiplex PCR. Sourced from immuneACCESS, this table was stored by TCRdb with only in-frame sequences that have V and J called. A share of the clones is absent; for the studies checked, an unresolved V gene accounts for under half, and the remainder has no known explanation. Across this sample there are about 60,000 clones, with about two thirds seen only once. Together, the top ten hold roughly a fifth of the sample. Sequenced material: PBMCs. The receptors derive from a woman aged 55-69 years in good health and CMV-seropositive.

The chain carries TRBV10-1 and TRBJ1-2; D gene ambiguous. Between the trimmed V and J ends, which lost 4 bases and 2 bases, there was a span of 17 bases. This CDR3 region has 16 residues. CDR1 and CDR2 (germline): WNHNN, SYGVQD (reference sequence). Here the CDR3 reads CASSGRGGVLNYGYTF. The CDR3 coding sequence is TGCGCCAGCAGTGGGCGGGGAGGCGTCCTAAACTATGGCTACACCTTC.

V gene TRBV9 combines with J gene TRBJ2-1; 8 bases align to TRBD2. Unmatched junction bases numbered 3, after V lost 0 bases and J lost 4 bases. CDR1 SGDLS and CDR2 YYNGEE come from the germline V gene. This CDR3 is built from 15 residues. The CDR3 sequence is CASSVGGGNYNEQFF. In DNA form, the CDR3 reads TGTGCCAGCAGCGTAGGCGGGGGGAATTACAATGAGCAGTTCTTC. Supplemented by reference TRBV9 and TRBJ2-1, the full variable domain reads DSGVTQTPKHLITATGQRVTLRCSPRSGDLSVYWYQQSLDQGLQFLIQYYNGEERAKGNILERFSAQQFPDLHSELNLSSLELGDSALYFCASSVGGGNYNEQFFGPGTRLTVL.

The chain combines TRBV7-9 with TRBJ1-6; D is undetermined. Trimming stripped 5 bases from V and 5 bases from J, with 10 bases between. The CDR3 runs 14 residues. Germline CDR1 is SEHNR and CDR2 is FQNEAQ (reference sequence). The CDR3 bases are TGTGCCAGCAGCACCGACAAGAATAATTCACCCCTCCACTTT. Protein product: CASSTDKNNSPLHF.

For the CDR3, the DNA is TGTGCCAGCAGCTTAGATCCCAGGAACTATGGCTACACCTTC. As protein: CASSLDPRNYGYTF. The rearrangement uses TRBV7-8 and TRBJ1-2; no clear D gene. The CDR3 runs 14 residues. The V end lost 1 base, the J end lost 2 bases, and 8 bases lay between the germline ends. The V gene's germline CDR1 is SGHVS and CDR2 FQNEAQ.

This chain joins TRBV27 and TRBJ1-6, with D maybe TRBD1 (5 bases). V gave up 1 base and J gave up 9 bases, with 16 bases separating them. CDR3 length equals 16 residues. The germline V gene has CDR1 MNHEY and CDR2 SMNVEV (reference sequence). The CDR3 loop is CASSLFSGGVGSPLHF. The CDR3 bases are TGTGCCAGCAGTTTATTTTCCGGGGGGGTTGGTTCACCCCTCCACTTT.

This clone is a singleton in its sample. The chain links TRBV12-5 to TRBJ2-7; D is undetermined. CDR1 LGHNT and CDR2 FRNRAP come from the germline V gene. Trimming left V 9 bases short and J 0 bases short, with 15 bases between. CDR3 length: 14 residues. This CDR3 reads CASNVESNSYEQYF. The CDR3 bases are TGTGCTAGCAACGTAGAATCGAACTCCTACGAGCAGTACTTC.

The V gene is TRBV7-8, the J gene TRBJ2-3; 8 bases map to TRBD2. CDR1 is SGHVS and CDR2 is FQNEAQ in the germline V gene. This CDR3 contains 17 residues. V trimming: 6 bases; J trimming: 1 base; junction bases outside the gene matches: 12. CDR3 loop: CASRPSRIAGRTDTQYF. In DNA, the CDR3 is TGTGCCAGCAGACCTTCTCGAATAGCGGGGCGCACAGATACGCAGTATTTT.

Worth noting for this clone: The same CDR3 can be traced to other DNA sequences in this sample. The chain recombines TRBV5-8 with TRBJ2-7; D unclear. The CDR3 contains 14 residues. Germline loops: CDR1 SGHTS, CDR2 YDEGEE. The germline V and J ends were trimmed by 4 bases and 3 bases, with 14 bases remaining between them. The CDR3 loop reads CASSQDVLNYEQYF. Written as DNA, the CDR3 is TGTGCCAGCAGCCAAGACGTACTAAACTACGAGCAGTACTTC.

The sample holds a few counts of this clone. The chain has TRBV7-9 and TRBJ2-1; TRBD2 matches at 10 bases. V trimming: 0 bases; J trimming: 5 bases; junction bases outside the gene matches: 4. The CDR3 runs 16 residues. The germline gives CDR1 SEHNR, CDR2 FQNEAQ (reference sequence). CDR3 nucleotide sequence: TGTGCCAGCAGCTTAGCCCTAGCGGGGGCCCACAATGAGCAGTTCTTC. It specifies CASSLALAGAHNEQFF.

This CDR3 reads CASSVPLGGTQYF. CDR3 DNA sequence: TGTGCCAGCAGCGTCCCGCTAGGGGGTACGCAGTATTTT. The chain carries TRBV9 and TRBJ2-3, with D perhaps matching TRBD1 (6 bases). The CDR3 totals 13 residues. With 2 bases removed from V and 8 bases from J, the gap between germline ends came to 12 bases. Germline loops: CDR1 SGDLS, CDR2 YYNGEE.

The chain is built from TRBV5-1 and TRBJ2-7; 8 positions match TRBD1. Germline CDR1 is SGHRS and CDR2 is YFSETQ. Trimming removed 0 bases from V and 5 bases from J; junction bases left unmatched: 7. This CDR3 has 15 residues. CDR3 sequence reads: CASSLADRALDEQYF. The CDR3 DNA is TGCGCCAGCAGCTTGGCGGACAGGGCACTCGACGAGCAGTACTTC.

V and J are TRBV7-8 and TRBJ2-7; 8 bases are a match to TRBD2. The CDR3 loop spans 15 amino acids. V was clipped by 3 bases and J by 3 bases; unmatched bases: 7. Germline-derived CDR1 and CDR2 are SGHVS and FQNEAQ. The chain's CDR3 is CASSFSGLALYEQYF. In DNA form, the CDR3 reads TGTGCCAGCAGCTTTTCAGGACTAGCTCTCTACGAGCAGTACTTC.

V and J are TRBV7-9 and TRBJ1-2, with D unresolved. Germline V CDR1 and CDR2: SEHNR, FQNEAQ (reference sequence). Trimming removed 5 bases at V and 6 bases at J, with 16 bases between. The CDR3 has 14 residues. This CDR3 is CASSPQSGEDGYTF. For the CDR3, the DNA is TGTGCCAGCAGCCCCCAGAGTGGGGAGGATGGCTACACCTTC.

V gene TRBV5-1 combines with J gene TRBJ2-2; the D is unclear. With 3 bases removed from V and 5 bases from J, the gap between germline ends came to 11 bases. Looked up from germline, CDR1 is SGHRS and CDR2 is YFSETQ. The CDR3 is 14 amino acids. The CDR3 protein is CASSSLEATGELFF. DNA for the CDR3: TGCGCCAGCAGCTCCCTCGAGGCGACCGGGGAGCTGTTTTTT.

The V and J genes are TRBV2 and TRBJ1-2; 11 nucleotides line up with TRBD1. The CDR3 sequence is 13 residues long. J was trimmed by 6 bases and V by 4 bases; bases with no gene match: 1. Germline CDR1 and CDR2: SNHLY and FYNNEI. The CDR3 here is CASSGDRGDGYTF. DNA of the CDR3: TGTGCCAGCAGTGGGGACAGGGGGGATGGCTACACCTTC. The variable domain in full, completed from reference TRBV2 and TRBJ1-2, reads EPEVTQTPSHQVTQMGQEVILRCVPISNHLYFYWYRQILGQKVEFLVSFYNNEISEKSEIFDDQFSVERPDGSNFTLKIRSTKLEDSAMYFCASSGDRGDGYTFGSGTRLTVV.

On this clone: A junction boundary mismatches the germline segment, possibly from a read error. The rearrangement uses TRBV7-2 and TRBJ2-1; possibly TRBD1 for D (5 bases). Germline CDR1 SGHTA, CDR2 FQGNSA. CDR3 length equals 13 residues. The CDR3 protein is CASGLVGAYEQFF. DNA of the CDR3: TGTGCCAGCGGCTTAGTAGGGGCGTATGAGCAGTTCTTC.

The chain recombines TRBV5-6 with TRBJ1-1; perhaps TRBD1 as D (5 bases). The germline CDR1 and CDR2 sequences are SGHDT and YYEEEE. The V gene lost 1 base and the J gene lost 6 bases, with 16 bases spanning the gap. The CDR3 sequence is 15 residues long. The DNA of the CDR3 is TGTGCCAGCAGCTTGCCCCGGCAGGGTAGACCTGAAGCTTTCTTT. Its protein product is CASSLPRQGRPEAFF.

V and J are TRBV5-5 and TRBJ2-3; unclear D gene. The ends were cut back, 1 base at V and 2 bases at J, with 5 bases in the middle. The CDR3 sequence is 13 residues long. Germline values: CDR1 SGHKS, CDR2 YYEKEE (reference sequence). The CDR3 region is CASSLLLTDTQYF. DNA for the CDR3: TGTGCCAGCAGCTTGCTTCTCACAGATACGCAGTATTTT.

The rearrangement uses TRBV4-3 and TRBJ1-2; 7 bases are shared with TRBD1. The CDR3 is made up of 13 amino acids. Germline CDR1 LGHNA, CDR2 YSLEER. V was clipped by 4 bases and J by 4 bases; unmatched bases: 3. The CDR3 DNA is TGCGCCAGCAGCCGAGGACAGGCCTATGGCTACACCTTC. Its protein product is CASSRGQAYGYTF.

The chain joins TRBV7-2 to TRBJ2-3; D unclear. Deletions cut 5 bases from V and 4 bases from J, with 13 bases between. This CDR3 is built from 14 residues. The V gene's germline CDR1 is SGHTA and CDR2 FQGNSA. The CDR3 bases are TGTGCCAGCAGCCACCTAGACGTTCCAGATACGCAGTATTTT. Amino acids: CASSHLDVPDTQYF.

This chain links TRBV6-4 with TRBJ2-5; 8 bases match TRBD2. Germline-derived CDR1 and CDR2 are MRHNA and SNTAGT. V trimming: 11 bases; J trimming: 0 bases; junction bases outside the gene matches: 8. This CDR3 has 14 amino acids. The CDR3 region has the DNA TGTGCCGCCGAGGTAGCGGGGTACCAAGAGACCCAGTACTTC. Translation: CAAEVAGYQETQYF.

This sequence joins TRBV7-2 and TRBJ2-7; no reliable D call. The CDR3 is 14 amino acids. V lost 3 bases, J lost 1 base, and 10 bases lay in between. The germline V gene encodes CDR1 SGHTA and CDR2 FQGNSA. The DNA for the CDR3 is TGTGCCAGCAGCTTGGGTACAGCTTCCTACGAGCAGTACTTC. Encoded protein: CASSLGTASYEQYF.

The gene calls are TRBV5-1 and TRBJ1-1, with 12 bases identical to TRBD1. CDR1 and CDR2 from the germline V gene are SGHRS and YFSETQ. The CDR3 has 19 residues. Unmatched junction bases numbered 10, after V lost 0 bases and J lost 1 base. CDR3 residues: CASSLVPSGTGGSNTEAFF. CDR3 sequence (DNA): TGCGCCAGCAGCTTGGTCCCTTCTGGGACAGGGGGCTCGAACACTGAAGCTTTCTTT.

This clone turned up a few times. This rearrangement joins TRBV27 to TRBJ1-1, with 7 bases aligning to TRBD1. The V gene's germline CDR1 is MNHEY and CDR2 SMNVEV (reference sequence). V was clipped by 6 bases and J by 5 bases; unmatched bases: 15. The CDR3 loop spans 16 amino acids. The CDR3 DNA is TGTGCCAGCAGCTTGTCGGGACAGCTTGGCGGGACTGAAGCTTTCTTT. Protein product: CASSLSGQLGGTEAFF.

This clone was counted a few times. V usage is TRBV2 and J usage is TRBJ1-2; 8 positions match TRBD1. Germline V gene data show CDR1 as SNHLY and CDR2 as FYNNEI. The CDR3 contains 16 residues. Trimming took 6 bases from V and 3 from J; bases not matched to a gene: 12. For the CDR3, the DNA is TGTGCCAGCAGGGGTCCCACACCAGGGGGCGACTATGGCTACACCTTC. Residues: CASRGPTPGGDYGYTF. Supplemented by reference TRBV2 and TRBJ1-2, the full variable domain reads EPEVTQTPSHQVTQMGQEVILRCVPISNHLYFYWYRQILGQKVEFLVSFYNNEISEKSEIFDDQFSVERPDGSNFTLKIRSTKLEDSAMYFCASRGPTPGGDYGYTFGSGTRLTVV.

V gene TRBV2 combines with J gene TRBJ1-2, with a tentative D call TRBD1 (6 bases). V was cut by 7 bases and J by 1 base, with 16 bases left in between. The CDR3 has 15 residues. Germline V CDR1 and CDR2: SNHLY, FYNNEI. DNA for the CDR3: TGTGCCAGCACCTCAGACAGGCGGAGTAACTATGGCTACACCTTC. Residues: CASTSDRRSNYGYTF. The full variable domain, completed using reference TRBV2 and TRBJ1-2, is EPEVTQTPSHQVTQMGQEVILRCVPISNHLYFYWYRQILGQKVEFLVSFYNNEISEKSEIFDDQFSVERPDGSNFTLKIRSTKLEDSAMYFCASTSDRRSNYGYTFGSGTRLTVV.

This clone appeared once. The V call is TRBV5-4, the J call TRBJ2-3; TRBD2 matches 10 bases. The V and J ends lost 4 bases and 6 bases, in that order; junction bases with no gene match: 11. There are 16 residues in the CDR3. The V gene's germline CDR1 is SGHNT and CDR2 YYREEE (reference sequence). CDR3 loop: CASSPLGSGGADTQYF. CDR3 in DNA: TGTGCCAGCAGCCCCTTGGGGAGCGGGGGGGCGGATACGCAGTATTTT. Complete variable domain (other parts from reference TRBV5-4 and TRBJ2-3): ETGVTQSPTHLIKTRGQQVTLRCSSQSGHNTVSWYQQALGQGPQFIFQYYREEENGRGNFPPRFSGLQFPNYSSELNVNALELDDSALYLCASSPLGSGGADTQYFGPGTRLTVL.

The sample holds a few counts of this clone. V usage is TRBV5-1 and J usage is TRBJ1-6, with TRBD1 matching over 7 bases. Germline V lookup: CDR1 SGHRS, CDR2 YFSETQ. With 4 bases clipped from V and 8 bases from J, the junction kept 9 bases outside the gene matches. The CDR3 is 15 residues long. DNA of the CDR3: TGCGCCAGCAGCGTACAGGGGCCCGCCGATTCACCCCTCCACTTT. Translation: CASSVQGPADSPLHF.

This clone was detected only a few times. V and J are TRBV18 and TRBJ1-5, with unresolved D. Trimming left V 3 bases short and J 5 bases short, with 8 bases between. Germline assignment: CDR1 KGHSH and CDR2 LQKENI. The CDR3 runs to 13 residues. The CDR3 sequence is CASSPGEDQPQHF. CDR3 nucleotides: TGTGCCAGCTCACCCGGGGAGGATCAGCCCCAGCATTTT.

This chain connects TRBV5-6 to TRBJ1-1; D uncertain. The germline V and J ends were trimmed by 7 bases and 3 bases, with 25 bases remaining between them. Germline V gene data show CDR1 as SGHDT and CDR2 as YYEEEE. The CDR3 extends over 17 amino acids. Here the CDR3 DNA reads TGTGCCAGCTGCCCGGAGGGTTTCGGGATAGCTTACACTGAAGCTTTCTTT. Protein sequence: CASCPEGFGIAYTEAFF. Full variable domain (rest looked up from reference TRBV5-6 and TRBJ1-1): DAGVTQSPTHLIKTRGQQVTLRCSPKSGHDTVSWYQQALGQGPQFIFQYYEEEERQRGNFPDRFSGHQFPNYSSELNVNALLLGDSALYLCASCPEGFGIAYTEAFFGQGTRLTVV.

The chain carries TRBV7-2 and TRBJ1-5; a possible D gene is TRBD1 (6 bases). Germline V gene lookup returns CDR1 SGHTA and CDR2 FQGNSA. The length of the CDR3 is 14 residues. Trimming removed 5 bases at V and 7 bases at J, with 15 bases between. The CDR3 bases are TGTGCCAGCAGCCTAACTACAGGGAAACAGCCCCAGCATTTT. It specifies CASSLTTGKQPQHF.

V usage is TRBV14 and J usage is TRBJ2-5, with 7 nucleotides matching TRBD2. CDR1 is SGHDN, CDR2 FVKESK, per germline. The V and J ends lost 1 base and 4 bases, in that order; junction bases with no gene match: 3. This CDR3 has 14 residues. The CDR3 DNA reads as TGTGCCAGCAGCCAAGTTGGGGGGGGAGAGACCCAGTACTTC. It codes for CASSQVGGGETQYF.